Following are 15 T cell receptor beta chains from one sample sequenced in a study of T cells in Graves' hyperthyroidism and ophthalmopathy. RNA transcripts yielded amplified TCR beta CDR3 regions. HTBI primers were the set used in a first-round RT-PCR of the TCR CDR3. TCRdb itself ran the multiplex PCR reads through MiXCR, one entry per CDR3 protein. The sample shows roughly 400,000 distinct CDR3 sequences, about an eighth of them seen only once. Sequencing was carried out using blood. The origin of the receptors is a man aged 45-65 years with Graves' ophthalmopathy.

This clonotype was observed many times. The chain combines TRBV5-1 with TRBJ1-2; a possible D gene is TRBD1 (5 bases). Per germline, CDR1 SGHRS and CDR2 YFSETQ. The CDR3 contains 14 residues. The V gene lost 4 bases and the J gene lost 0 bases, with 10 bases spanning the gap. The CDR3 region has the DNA TGCGCCAGCAGCCCCGGGGGGTCTAACTATGGCTACACCTTC. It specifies CASSPGGSNYGYTF.

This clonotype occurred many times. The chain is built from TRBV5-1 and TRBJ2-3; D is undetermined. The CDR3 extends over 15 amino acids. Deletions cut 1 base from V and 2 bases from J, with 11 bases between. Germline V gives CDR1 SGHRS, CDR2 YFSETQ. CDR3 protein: CASSLWGTLTDTQYF. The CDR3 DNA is TGCGCCAGCAGCTTGTGGGGTACCCTCACAGATACGCAGTATTTT.

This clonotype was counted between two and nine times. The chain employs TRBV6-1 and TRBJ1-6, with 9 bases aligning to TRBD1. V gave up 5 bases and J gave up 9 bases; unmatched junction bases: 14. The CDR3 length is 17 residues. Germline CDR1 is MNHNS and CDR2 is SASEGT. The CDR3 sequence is CASSNRDRDWLGSPLHF. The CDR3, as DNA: TGTGCCAGCAGTAACCGGGACAGGGACTGGTTGGGTTCACCCCTCCACTTT.

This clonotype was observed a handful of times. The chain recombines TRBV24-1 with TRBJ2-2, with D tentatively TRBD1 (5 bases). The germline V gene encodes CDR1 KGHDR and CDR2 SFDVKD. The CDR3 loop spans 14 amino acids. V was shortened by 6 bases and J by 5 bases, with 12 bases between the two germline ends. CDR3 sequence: CATSPAGPTGELFF. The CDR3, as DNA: TGTGCCACCAGTCCAGCAGGGCCTACCGGGGAGCTGTTTTTT.

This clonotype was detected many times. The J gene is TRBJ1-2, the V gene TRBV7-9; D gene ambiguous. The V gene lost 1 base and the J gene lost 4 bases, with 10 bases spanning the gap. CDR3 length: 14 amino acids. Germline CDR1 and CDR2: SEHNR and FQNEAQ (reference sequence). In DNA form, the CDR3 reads TGTGCCAGCAGCTTAGTGTTCGAACCCTATGGCTACACCTTC. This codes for CASSLVFEPYGYTF.

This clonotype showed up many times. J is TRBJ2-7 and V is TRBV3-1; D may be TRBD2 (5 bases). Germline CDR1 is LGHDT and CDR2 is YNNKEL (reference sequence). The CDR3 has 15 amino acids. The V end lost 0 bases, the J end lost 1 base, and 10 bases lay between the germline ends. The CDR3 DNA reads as TGTGCCAGCAGCCAAGAGCCGGGAAGATCCTACGAGCAGTACTTC. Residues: CASSQEPGRSYEQYF.

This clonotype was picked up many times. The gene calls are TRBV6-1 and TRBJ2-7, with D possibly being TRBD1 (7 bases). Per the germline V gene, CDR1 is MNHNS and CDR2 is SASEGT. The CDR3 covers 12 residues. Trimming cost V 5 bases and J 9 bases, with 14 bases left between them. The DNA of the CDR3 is TGTGCCAGCAGTTACACGGGGGACAGGCAGTACTTC. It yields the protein CASSYTGDRQYF.

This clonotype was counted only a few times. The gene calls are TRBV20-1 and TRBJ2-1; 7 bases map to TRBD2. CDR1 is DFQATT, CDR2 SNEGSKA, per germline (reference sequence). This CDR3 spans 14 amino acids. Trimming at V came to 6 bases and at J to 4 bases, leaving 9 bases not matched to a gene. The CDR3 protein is CSAAGERDYNEQFF. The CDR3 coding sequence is TGCAGTGCCGCCGGGGAGCGGGATTACAATGAGCAGTTCTTC.

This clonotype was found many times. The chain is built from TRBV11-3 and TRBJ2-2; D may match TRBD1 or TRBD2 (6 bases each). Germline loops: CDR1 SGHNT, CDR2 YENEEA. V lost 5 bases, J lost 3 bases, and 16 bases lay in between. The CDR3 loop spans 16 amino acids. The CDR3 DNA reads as TGTGCCAGCAGCCTCCTTAGGGGGAGGTACACCGGGGAGCTGTTTTTT. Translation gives CASSLLRGRYTGELFF.

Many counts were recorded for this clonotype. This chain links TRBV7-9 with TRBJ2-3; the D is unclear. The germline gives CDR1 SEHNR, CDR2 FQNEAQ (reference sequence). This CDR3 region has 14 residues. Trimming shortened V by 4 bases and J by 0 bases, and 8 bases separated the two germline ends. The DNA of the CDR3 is TGTGCCAGCAGCTGGTCGACTAGCACAGATACGCAGTATTTT. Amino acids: CASSWSTSTDTQYF.

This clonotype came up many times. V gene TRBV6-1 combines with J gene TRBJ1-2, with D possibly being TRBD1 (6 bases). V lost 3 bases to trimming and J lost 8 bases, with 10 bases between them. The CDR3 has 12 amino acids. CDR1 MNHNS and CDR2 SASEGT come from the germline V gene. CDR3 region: CASSERQVGYTF. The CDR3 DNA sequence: TGTGCCAGCAGTGAGAGACAGGTCGGCTACACCTTC.

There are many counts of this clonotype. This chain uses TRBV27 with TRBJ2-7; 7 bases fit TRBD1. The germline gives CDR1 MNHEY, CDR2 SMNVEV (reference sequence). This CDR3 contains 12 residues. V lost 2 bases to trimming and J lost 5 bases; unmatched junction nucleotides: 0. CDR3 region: CASSLQGDEQYF. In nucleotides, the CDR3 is TGTGCCAGCAGTTTACAGGGGGACGAGCAGTACTTC.

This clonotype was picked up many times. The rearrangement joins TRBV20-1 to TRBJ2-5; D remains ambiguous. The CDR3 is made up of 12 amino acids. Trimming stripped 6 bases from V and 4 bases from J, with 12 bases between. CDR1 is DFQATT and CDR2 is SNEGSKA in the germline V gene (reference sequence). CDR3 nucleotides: TGCAGTGCCTCATATAACGCAGAGACCCAGTACTTC. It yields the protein CSASYNAETQYF.

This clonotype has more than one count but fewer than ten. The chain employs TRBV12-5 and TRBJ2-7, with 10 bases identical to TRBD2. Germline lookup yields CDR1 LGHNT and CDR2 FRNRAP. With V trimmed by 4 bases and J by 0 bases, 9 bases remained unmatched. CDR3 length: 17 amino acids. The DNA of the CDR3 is TGTGCTAGTGGTTCCACCCGCGGACTAGCGGACTCCTACGAGCAGTACTTC. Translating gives CASGSTRGLADSYEQYF. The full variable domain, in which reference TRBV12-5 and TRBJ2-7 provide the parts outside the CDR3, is DARVTQTPRHKVTEMGQEVTMRCQPILGHNTVFWYRQTMMQGLELLAYFRNRAPLDDSGMPKDRFSAEMPDATLATLKIQPSEPRDSAVYFCASGSTRGLADSYEQYFGPGTRLTVT.

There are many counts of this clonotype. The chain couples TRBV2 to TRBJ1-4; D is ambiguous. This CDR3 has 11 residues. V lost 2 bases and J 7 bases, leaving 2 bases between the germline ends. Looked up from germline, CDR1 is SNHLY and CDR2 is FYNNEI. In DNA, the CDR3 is TGTGCCAGCAGTGAACGTGAAAAACTGTTTTTT. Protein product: CASSEREKLFF.